These 28 T cell receptor beta chains came from one sample sequenced in a study of molecular identifiers for immune sequencing clone quantification. Via MiXCR, TCRdb re-called the PCR reads, giving one row per CDR3 protein. The sample contains 80,000 to 100,000 distinct CDR3 sequences, less than 25% of which appear only once. What was sequenced was naive CD8+ T cells from blood, with Jurkat cell RNA spiked in. Noted subset: FACS-sorted CD8+CD4-CCR7+CD45RA+ naive T cells. These TCRs come from a human donor in good health. Some libraries in this study had Jurkat cell RNA spiked in.

Turning to this clonotype: This could be a read error, since a much larger clone is one nucleotide away. This rearrangement joins TRBV29-1 to TRBJ2-7; D might be TRBD1 or TRBD2, each matching 5 bases. Trimming removed 7 bases at V and 2 bases at J, with 12 bases between. Germline V gene data show CDR1 as SQVTM and CDR2 as ANQGSEA. CDR3 size: 12 residues. The CDR3 protein is CSGRDGTYEQYF. CDR3 coding DNA: TGCAGCGGCCGGGACGGAACCTACGAGCAGTACTTC.

The sample holds many counts of this clonotype. The genes are TRBV7-6 and TRBJ2-2; 9 bases match TRBD1. Germline assignment: CDR1 SGHVS and CDR2 FNYEAQ. The CDR3 extends over 15 amino acids. The junction had 3 bases not matched to a gene; V was cut back by 4 bases and J by 3 bases. This chain's CDR3 is CASSSWTGDTGELFF. CDR3 sequence (DNA): TGTGCCAGCAGCTCTTGGACAGGGGACACCGGGGAGCTGTTTTTT.

This clonotype has a count of ten or more. The V and J genes are TRBV12-3 or TRBV12-4 and TRBJ2-7; maybe TRBD2 (6 bases). Trimming took 3 bases from V and 2 from J, leaving 11 bases between them. CDR3 length: 14 residues. The CDR3 loop is CASSLEGLAYEQYF. CDR3 DNA sequence: TGTGCCAGCAGTTTGGAGGGGTTAGCCTACGAGCAGTACTTC.

This clonotype has more than one count but fewer than ten. The V gene is TRBV20-1, the J gene TRBJ2-5; D may be TRBD1 (6 bases). The germline gives CDR1 DFQATT, CDR2 SNEGSKA (reference sequence). The CDR3 runs to 14 residues. The germline V and J ends were trimmed by 3 bases and 2 bases, with 13 bases remaining between them. The CDR3 DNA sequence: TGCAGTGCTAGTTCCTACAGGGTTCAAGAGACCCAGTACTTC. As protein: CSASSYRVQETQYF.

On this clonotype: A much more abundant neighbour one base away suggests this may be a read error. V is TRBV27 and J is TRBJ1-2; 8 positions agree with TRBD1. Germline V CDR1 and CDR2: MNHEY, SMNVEV (reference sequence). This CDR3 has 14 amino acids. With V trimmed by 5 bases and J by 5 bases, 7 bases remained unmatched. CDR3 amino acids: CASSHQGAGYGYTF. The CDR3 region has the DNA TGTGCCAGCAGTCACCAGGGGGCTGGATATGGCTACACCTTC.

The chain employs TRBV28 and TRBJ1-5, with D hard to call. The CDR3 has 15 amino acids. Per the germline V gene, CDR1 is MDHEN and CDR2 is SYDVKM. V lost 1 base and J 4 bases, leaving 11 bases between the germline ends. CDR3 sequence: CASSLLAGGNQPQHF. DNA for the CDR3: TGTGCCAGCAGTTTATTGGCAGGAGGAAATCAGCCCCAGCATTTT.

The table lists this clonotype with many counts. The chain links TRBV29-1 to TRBJ2-7; D possibly corresponds to TRBD2 (6 bases). The CDR3 sequence is 11 residues long. V was cut by 6 bases and J by 3 bases, with 9 bases left in between. Germline lookup yields CDR1 SQVTM and CDR2 ANQGSEA. The CDR3: CSVGSGYEQYF. CDR3 coding DNA: TGCAGCGTCGGTAGCGGCTACGAGCAGTACTTC.

The J gene is TRBJ2-3, the V gene TRBV20-1; the match to TRBD2 covers 12 bases. The trim removed 0 bases at V and 0 bases at J, leaving 4 bases unmatched. The CDR3 consists of 17 residues. CDR1 and CDR2 from the germline V gene are DFQATT and SNEGSKA (reference sequence). The CDR3 loop reads CSARDAGTSGSTDTQYF. For the CDR3, the DNA is TGCAGTGCTAGAGACGCCGGGACTAGCGGGAGCACAGATACGCAGTATTTT.

This clonotype was recorded many times. V gene TRBV19 combines with J gene TRBJ1-5, with D uncertain. CDR3 length: 12 amino acids. The V end lost 8 bases, the J end lost 7 bases, and 12 bases lay between the germline ends. Germline CDR1 reads LNHDA; CDR2 reads SQIVND (reference sequence). The CDR3 bases are TGTGCCAGTTCGTTCCCGGGGCAGCCCCAGCATTTT. Translating it yields CASSFPGQPQHF.

Remarks on this clonotype: Possible read error: a much larger clone is one base away. This chain joins TRBV4-1 and TRBJ2-7; 9 nucleotides match TRBD1. The CDR3 sequence is 15 residues long. The germline V gene has CDR1 MGHRA and CDR2 YSYEKL. The CDR3 coding sequence is TGCGCCAGCGGCCAAGATGAGGGGACAGGGTACGAGCAGTACTTC. Its protein is CASGQDEGTGYEQYF.

The sample holds a few counts of this clonotype. The chain is built from TRBV3-2 and TRBJ1-6. TRBV3-2 is assigned pseudogene status. The CDR3 extends over 18 amino acids. The CDR3 DNA follows: TGTGCCAGCAGCCAAGATGAGCCGACAACCTCCTGGGATTCACCCCTCCACTTT. Protein sequence: CASSQDEPTTSWDSPLHF.

This chain links TRBV19 with TRBJ1-5; D might be TRBD1 (5 bases). This CDR3 has 13 amino acids. Per the germline V gene, CDR1 is LNHDA and CDR2 is SQIVND (reference sequence). V was pared by 3 bases and J by 6 bases, with 9 bases between. CDR3 bases: TGTGCCAGTAGTATTGGGGGGACTCAGCCCCAGCATTTT. This sequence encodes CASSIGGTQPQHF.

Notes on this clonotype: This may be a read error, as it is one base from a much larger clone. V usage is TRBV4-1 and J usage is TRBJ1-1, with TRBD1 identical over 9 bases. Germline V gene lookup returns CDR1 MGHRA and CDR2 YSYEKL. The CDR3 spans 15 residues. The DNA for the CDR3 is TGCGCCAGCAGCCAACCGACAGGGGGAAACACTGAAACTTTCTTT. It is translated as CASSQPTGGNTETFF.

The rearrangement links TRBV4-3 to TRBJ2-1, with TRBD2 as a possible D gene (7 bases). Trimming removed 0 bases from V and 8 bases from J, with 14 bases in between. The germline CDR1 and CDR2 sequences are LGHNA and YSLEER. This CDR3 contains 15 residues. As DNA, the CDR3 is TGCGCCAGCAGCCAAGATCGAAGAGGGGGGGATGAGCAGTTCTTC. It yields the protein CASSQDRRGGDEQFF.

In regard to this clonotype: A much larger clone is a single base away; this may be a read error. This rearrangement joins TRBV7-6 to TRBJ1-1; weak D call: TRBD1 (5 bases). In germline, CDR1 is SGHVS, CDR2 FNYEAQ. The CDR3 covers 17 residues. The CDR3 here is CASSSLPAGSEGTEVFF. CDR3 in DNA: TGTGCCAGCAGCTCCTTACCGGCAGGGAGCGAAGGAACTGAAGTTTTCTTT.

About this clonotype itself: A much larger clone lies one base from this, so it may be a read error. This chain links TRBV4-1 with TRBJ2-7, with D possibly being TRBD2 (5 bases). The CDR3 is 14 residues long. Germline assignment: CDR1 MGHRA and CDR2 YSYEKL. V lost 2 bases and J 2 bases, leaving 10 bases between the germline ends. CDR3 sequence (DNA): TGCGCCAGCAGCCAAACCAACGGGACCTACGAGCAGTACTTC. As protein: CASSQTNGTYEQYF.

A remark on this clonotype: A much larger clone lies a single base off, so this may be a read error. No conserved phenylalanine or tryptophan is present at the end of the CDR3, so a read error is the likely explanation. This sequence joins TRBV10-1 and TRBJ2-5; D is ambiguous. Germline CDR1 and CDR2: WNHNN and SYGVQD (reference sequence). The CDR3 loop spans 16 amino acids. Deletions cut 0 bases from V and 0 bases from J, with 11 bases between. The CDR3 loop is CASSESERGYQETQYL. The CDR3 DNA follows: TGCGCCAGCAGTGAGTCAGAGCGTGGGTACCAAGAGACCCAGTACTTA.

The chain joins TRBV7-9 to TRBJ2-7; D might be TRBD1 (6 bases). The CDR3 sequence is 13 residues long. Looked up from germline, CDR1 is SEHNR and CDR2 is FQNEAQ (reference sequence). Trimming stripped 5 bases from V and 4 bases from J, with 12 bases between. The CDR3 DNA reads as TGTGCCAGCAGCAACGGGACATCTTACGAGCAGTACTTC. Its translation is CASSNGTSYEQYF.

Worth noting for this clonotype: This may arise from a read error, as a much more abundant clone is one base away. The genes are TRBV13 and TRBJ1-1; 11 bases agree with TRBD1. The junction had 10 bases not matched to a gene; V was cut back by 5 bases and J by 5 bases. The CDR3 is 16 residues long. In germline, CDR1 is PRHDT, CDR2 FYEKMQ (reference sequence). CDR3 loop: CASSPRTGGGSTEAFF. The CDR3 DNA reads TGTGCCAGCAGCCCACGGACAGGGGGCGGTTCGACTGAAGCTTTCTTT. The full variable domain, its missing parts supplied by reference TRBV13 and TRBJ1-1, is AAGVIQSPRHLIKEKRETATLKCYPIPRHDTVYWYQQGPGQDPQFLISFYEKMQSDKGSIPDRFSAQQFSDYHSELNMSSLELGDSALYFCASSPRTGGGSTEAFFGQGTRLTVV.

This clonotype was observed many times. V gene TRBV12-3 or TRBV12-4 combines with J gene TRBJ2-3, with TRBD2 matching 8 bases. The trim removed 9 bases at V and 3 bases at J, leaving 5 bases unmatched. The CDR3 sequence is 13 residues long. Here the CDR3 reads CASSGVRTDTQYF. CDR3 DNA sequence: TGTGCCAGTAGCGGGGTAAGAACAGATACGCAGTATTTT.

J is TRBJ1-5 and V is TRBV27; possible D gene TRBD1, 5 bases. Between the trimmed V and J ends, which lost 5 bases and 0 bases, there was a span of 8 bases. CDR3 length equals 14 residues. CDR1 and CDR2 (germline): MNHEY, SMNVEV (reference sequence). CDR3 residues: CASSTGHSNQPQHF. As DNA, the CDR3 is TGTGCCAGCAGTACAGGACATAGCAATCAGCCCCAGCATTTT.

In this sample, this clonotype turned up many times. The chain uses TRBV20-1 and TRBJ2-5; 9 positions agree with TRBD2. Germline assignment: CDR1 DFQATT and CDR2 SNEGSKA (reference sequence). The V gene end was trimmed by 0 bases and the J gene end by 5 bases; junction bases not matched to a gene: 10. The CDR3 has 16 amino acids. CDR3 sequence: CSARDLPLAGVETQYF. CDR3 DNA sequence: TGCAGTGCTAGAGATCTCCCATTAGCGGGGGTCGAGACCCAGTACTTC.

This clonotype showed up many times. The chain recombines TRBV19 with TRBJ1-1; D remains ambiguous. CDR1 is LNHDA and CDR2 is SQIVND in the germline V gene (reference sequence). CDR3 length equals 12 residues. The V end lost 5 bases, the J end lost 6 bases, and 10 bases lay between the germline ends. The CDR3 coding sequence is TGTGCCAGTAGTCTTGGAAGCGCTGAAGCTTTCTTT. Its protein product is CASSLGSAEAFF. Together with reference TRBV19 and TRBJ1-1, the CDR3 gives the full variable domain: DGGITQSPKYLFRKEGQNVTLSCEQNLNHDAMYWYRQDPGQGLRLIYYSQIVNDFQKGDIAEGYSVSREKKESFPLTVTSAQKNPTAFYLCASSLGSAEAFFGQGTRLTVV.

The CDR3 region is CASSARTSGIQETQYF. The CDR3 nucleotides read TGTGCCAGCAGCGCTAGGACTAGCGGGATCCAAGAGACCCAGTACTTC. This chain joins TRBV2 and TRBJ2-5, with 12 bases that match TRBD2. This CDR3 spans 16 amino acids. J gave up 1 base and V 6 bases, and 6 bases lay outside the gene matches. Germline V CDR1 and CDR2: SNHLY, FYNNEI.

About this clonotype: A much bigger clone sits one base away, suggesting this may be a read error. The chain has TRBV20-1 and TRBJ1-1; possible D gene TRBD1, 6 bases. CDR1 DFQATT and CDR2 SNEGSKA come from the germline V gene (reference sequence). The length of the CDR3 is 17 residues. Here the CDR3 DNA reads TGCAGTGCTAGAGGAGAGGGCCGATCCACTGGGGGCACTGGAGCTTTCTTT. Translating gives CSARGEGRSTGGTGAFF.

This clonotype has more than one count but fewer than ten. V gene TRBV12-3 or TRBV12-4 combines with J gene TRBJ1-2; TRBD1 might be the D (5 bases). The CDR3 is made up of 14 amino acids. V lost 4 bases and J lost 8, with 17 bases in between. The CDR3 spells CASSSPWGLEGYTF. The CDR3 DNA is TGTGCCAGCAGTTCCCCCTGGGGGTTGGAAGGCTACACCTTC.

Many counts were recorded for this clonotype. J is TRBJ2-6 and V is TRBV6-2 or TRBV6-3, with TRBD1 as a possible D gene (6 bases). The CDR3 totals 18 residues. The V end lost 4 bases, the J end lost 0 bases, and 16 bases lay between the germline ends. Germline loops: CDR1 MNHEY, CDR2 SVGEGT. CDR3 residues: CASSSRDKGVSGANVLTF. The CDR3 DNA reads TGTGCCAGCAGTTCCCGGGACAAGGGTGTCTCTGGGGCCAACGTCCTGACTTTC.

This clonotype was recorded at least ten times. CDR3 residues: CASSQGLAGFGEETQYF. The CDR3 nucleotides are TGTGCCAGCAGCCAGGGACTAGCGGGATTCGGAGAAGAGACCCAGTACTTC. This chain uses TRBV13 with TRBJ2-5, with 13 bases lining up with TRBD2. Germline V gene lookup returns CDR1 PRHDT and CDR2 FYEKMQ (reference sequence). The ends lost 5 bases at V and 3 bases at J; junction bases unmatched: 9. The length of the CDR3 is 17 residues.